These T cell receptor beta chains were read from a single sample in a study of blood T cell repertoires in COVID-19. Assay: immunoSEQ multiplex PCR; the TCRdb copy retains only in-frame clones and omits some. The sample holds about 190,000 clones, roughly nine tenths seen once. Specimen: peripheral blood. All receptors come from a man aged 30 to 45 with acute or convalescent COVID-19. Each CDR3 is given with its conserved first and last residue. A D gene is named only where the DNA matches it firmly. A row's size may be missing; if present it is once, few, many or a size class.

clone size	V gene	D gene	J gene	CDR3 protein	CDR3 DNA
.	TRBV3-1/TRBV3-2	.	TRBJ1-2	CASSQGQFYTF	TGTGCCAGCAGCCAAGGGCAGTTCTACACCTTC
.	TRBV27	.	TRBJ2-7	CASSLFGRDYEQYF	TGTGCCAGCAGTTTATTTGGCAGGGACTACGAGCAGTACTTC
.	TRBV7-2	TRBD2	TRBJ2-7	CASSKGLAGVAYEQYF	TGTGCCAGCAGCAAGGGACTAGCGGGAGTTGCTTACGAGCAGTACTTC
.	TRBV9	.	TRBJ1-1	CASSVVPSDTEAFF	TGTGCCAGCAGCGTTGTCCCCTCGGACACTGAAGCTTTCTTT
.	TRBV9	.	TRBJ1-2	CASSALNMDGYTF	TGTGCCAGCAGCGCCCTTAACATGGATGGCTACACCTTC
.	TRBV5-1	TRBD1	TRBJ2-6	CASSTGTGVTGANVLTF	TGCGCCAGCAGCACCGGGACAGGGGTAACTGGGGCCAACGTCCTGACTTTC
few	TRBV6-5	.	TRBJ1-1	CASSSTSLNTEAFF	TGTGCCAGCAGTAGCACGTCTCTGAACACTGAAGCTTTCTTT
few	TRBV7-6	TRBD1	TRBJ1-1	CASSRTGGTEAFF	TGTGCCAGCAGCAGAACAGGGGGCACTGAAGCTTTCTTT
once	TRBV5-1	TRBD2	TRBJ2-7	CASSLELAGNEQYF	TGCGCCAGCAGCTTGGAACTAGCGGGAAACGAGCAGTACTTC
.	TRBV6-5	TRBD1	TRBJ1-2	CASSLTGVGGYTF	TGTGCCAGCAGTCTGACAGGGGTGGGCGGCTACACCTTC
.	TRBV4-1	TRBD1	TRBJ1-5	CASSPSTGVSQPQHF	TGCGCCAGCAGCCCCAGTACAGGGGTCAGTCAGCCCCAGCATTTT
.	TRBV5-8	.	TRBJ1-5	CASSSWGDNQPQHF	TGTGCCAGCAGCTCCTGGGGGGACAATCAGCCCCAGCATTTT
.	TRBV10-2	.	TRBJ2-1	CASSNQQPTEQFF	TGCGCCAGCAGTAATCAACAGCCCACTGAGCAGTTCTTC
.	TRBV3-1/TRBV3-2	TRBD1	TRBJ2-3	CASSSRTPTRDRVVSDTQYF	TGTGCCAGCAGCTCTCGAACACCCACTAGGGACAGGGTTGTGTCAGATACGCAGTATTTT
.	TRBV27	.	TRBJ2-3	CASSLLREGTDTQYF	TGTGCCAGCAGTTTACTCAGGGAAGGCACAGATACGCAGTATTTT
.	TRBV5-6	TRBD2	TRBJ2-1	CASSWTSGTSYNEQFF	TGTGCCAGCAGTTGGACTAGCGGGACTTCCTACAATGAGCAGTTCTTC
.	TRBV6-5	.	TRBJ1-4	CASGGQNEKLFF	TGTGCCAGCGGGGGACAAAATGAAAAACTGTTTTTT
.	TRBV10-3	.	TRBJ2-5	CATSWGGAETQYF	TGTGCCACTAGTTGGGGGGGCGCAGAGACCCAGTACTTC
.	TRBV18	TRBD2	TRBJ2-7	CASSGLGYEQYF	TGTGCCAGCTCGGGACTAGGTTACGAGCAGTACTTC
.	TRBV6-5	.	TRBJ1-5	CASSYRGSNQPQHF	TGTGCCAGCAGTTATAGAGGAAGCAATCAGCCCCAGCATTTT
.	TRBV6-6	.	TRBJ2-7	CASSSRDLGFYEQYF	TGTGCCAGCAGCTCCCGGGACTTGGGGTTCTACGAGCAGTACTTC
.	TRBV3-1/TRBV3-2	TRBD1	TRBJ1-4	CASSLGTGLREKLFF	TGTGCCAGCAGCCTCGGGACAGGTTTGAGGGAAAAACTGTTTTTT
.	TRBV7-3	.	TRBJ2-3	CASSLIASDTQYF	TGTGCCAGCAGCTTAATAGCATCCGATACGCAGTATTTT